This passage covers 20 T cell receptor beta chains from one sample sequenced in a study of T cell changes during pregnancy in multiple sclerosis. Clones were sequenced by immunoSEQ multiplex PCR, and TCRdb holds only the in-frame ones, with some missing. Here the sample spans 50,000 to 75,000 clones, 90% being singletons. The source was peripheral blood, collected in the first trimester of pregnancy. These receptors were collected from a female donor in good health, enrolled as a control in a pregnancy study.

The chain uses TRBV4-1 and TRBJ1-5; tentatively, D is TRBD1 (6 bases). Germline CDR1 MGHRA, CDR2 YSYEKL. The CDR3 consists of 16 residues. Deletions cut 1 base from V and 6 bases from J, with 16 bases between. The DNA of the CDR3 is TGCGCCAGCAGCCAAGGTTGGCAGGGGAGTATTCAGCCCCAGCATTTT. It codes for CASSQGWQGSIQPQHF.

This sequence joins TRBV5-7 and TRBJ1-2; possible D gene TRBD1, 5 bases. TRBV5-7 is placed among ORFs of uncertain function. The V end was cut by 3 bases, the J end by 4 bases, with 16 bases between. CDR3 size: 15 residues. For the CDR3, the DNA is TGTGCCAGCAGCTCCCCTATGGACATATTCTATGGCTACACCTTC. It specifies CASSSPMDIFYGYTF.

The genes are TRBV19 and TRBJ2-4; unclear D gene. The germline V gene has CDR1 LNHDA and CDR2 SQIVND (reference sequence). V was cut by 3 bases and J by 0 bases, with 15 bases left in between. The CDR3 consists of 17 residues. The CDR3 is CASSIGSTSLAKNIQYF. CDR3 DNA: TGTGCCAGTAGTATCGGATCGACATCACTAGCCAAAAACATTCAGTACTTC.

The J gene is TRBJ2-5, the V gene TRBV9, with TRBD2 matching 10 bases. The CDR3 contains 16 residues. V gave up 1 base and J gave up 1 base; unmatched junction bases: 4. The germline CDR1 and CDR2 sequences are SGDLS and YYNGEE. The DNA of the CDR3 is TGTGCCAGCAGCGTAAGGGCTAGCGGGGGCCAAGAGACCCAGTACTTC. Its translation is CASSVRASGGQETQYF.

This clone was found a few times. The gene calls are TRBV14 and TRBJ1-2, with D uncertain. The CDR3 is made up of 15 amino acids. Trimming cost V 5 bases and J 1 base, with 14 bases left between them. Germline V gives CDR1 SGHDN, CDR2 FVKESK. The chain's CDR3 is CASSSFQTLNYGYTF. CDR3 nucleotide sequence: TGTGCCAGCAGCTCTTTTCAGACTCTTAACTATGGCTACACCTTC.

This clone appeared a single time. This rearrangement joins TRBV2 to TRBJ2-5; the match to TRBD1 covers 9 bases. The V gene end was trimmed by 6 bases and the J gene end by 5 bases; junction bases not matched to a gene: 10. Germline V gene sequence: CDR1 SNHLY, CDR2 FYNNEI. This CDR3 has 15 amino acids. CDR3 DNA sequence: TGTGCCAGCAGGCCGGACAGGGGACTTTGGGAGACCCAGTACTTC. Its protein product is CASRPDRGLWETQYF.

This chain connects TRBV28 to TRBJ2-7; TRBD1 might be the D (6 bases). The CDR3 length is 16 residues. V lost 6 bases to trimming and J lost 2 bases, with 20 bases between them. The germline V gene encodes CDR1 MDHEN and CDR2 SYDVKM. CDR3 protein: CASSPGQSRFTYEQYF. CDR3 nucleotide sequence: TGTGCCAGCAGCCCCGGACAGTCGAGGTTCACCTACGAGCAGTACTTC.

The chain links TRBV5-4 to TRBJ1-1, with D unresolved. CDR3 length equals 12 residues. Trimming shortened V by 0 bases and J by 5 bases, and 5 bases separated the two germline ends. Germline-derived CDR1 and CDR2 are SGHNT and YYREEE (reference sequence). The CDR3 DNA is TGTGCCAGCAGCTTGGCGGAGACTGAAGCTTTCTTT. As protein: CASSLAETEAFF.

The CDR3 nucleotides are TGTGCCAGCAGTTACTCGAGCGGGGGACCCTACAATGAGCAGTTCTTC. Residues: CASSYSSGGPYNEQFF. The chain uses TRBV6-6 and TRBJ2-1; TRBD2 matches 8 bases. Trimming removed 0 bases from V and 2 bases from J; junction bases left unmatched: 3. Per germline, CDR1 MNHNY and CDR2 SVGAGI (reference sequence). The CDR3 runs 16 residues.

This clone was recorded once. This chain links TRBV19 with TRBJ2-7; 10 bases align to TRBD1. The CDR3 loop spans 20 amino acids. The germline V gene has CDR1 LNHDA and CDR2 SQIVND (reference sequence). V was clipped by 5 bases and J by 2 bases; unmatched bases: 21. CDR3 region: CASSAAAPHLGQGGTYEQYF. The CDR3 DNA follows: TGTGCCAGTAGTGCCGCGGCCCCTCACCTCGGACAGGGGGGAACCTACGAGCAGTACTTC.

V usage is TRBV5-1 and J usage is TRBJ1-5; possible D gene TRBD1, 5 bases. With 0 bases removed from V and 1 base from J, the gap between germline ends came to 5 bases. The CDR3 loop spans 14 amino acids. Germline V lookup: CDR1 SGHRS, CDR2 YFSETQ. CDR3 region: CASSLGGSNQPQHF. In DNA, the CDR3 is TGCGCCAGCAGCTTGGGGGGCAGCAATCAGCCCCAGCATTTT.

This clone was seen a few times. This sequence joins TRBV9 and TRBJ1-1, with 8 nucleotides matching TRBD1. CDR1 and CDR2 from the germline V gene are SGDLS and YYNGEE. Trimming took 4 bases from V and 3 from J; bases not matched to a gene: 8. The CDR3 runs 15 residues. Here the CDR3 reads CASSTTGTGHTEAFF. The CDR3 DNA reads TGTGCCAGCAGCACCACAGGGACAGGACACACTGAAGCTTTCTTT. The whole variable domain, filled in from reference TRBV9 and TRBJ1-1, reads DSGVTQTPKHLITATGQRVTLRCSPRSGDLSVYWYQQSLDQGLQFLIQYYNGEERAKGNILERFSAQQFPDLHSELNLSSLELGDSALYFCASSTTGTGHTEAFFGQGTRLTVV.

This clone appeared a single time. This chain joins TRBV2 and TRBJ1-2; 7 bases agree with TRBD1. The CDR3 spans 14 residues. V lost 6 bases and J lost 5; bases outside the gene matches: 9. Germline V gene sequence: CDR1 SNHLY, CDR2 FYNNEI. CDR3 protein: CASRYGQADYGYTF. The CDR3 bases are TGTGCCAGCAGATACGGACAGGCCGATTATGGCTACACCTTC.

This clone was recorded a few times. The chain links TRBV6-4 to TRBJ2-5, with D maybe TRBD2 (7 bases). The CDR3 totals 14 residues. CDR1 MRHNA and CDR2 SNTAGT come from the germline V gene. With 3 bases removed from V and 2 bases from J, the gap between germline ends came to 10 bases. CDR3 region: CASSEGGGQETQYF. The CDR3 region has the DNA TGTGCCAGCAGTGAAGGGGGGGGACAAGAGACCCAGTACTTC.

The chain uses TRBV6-5 and TRBJ2-5; TRBD1 agrees at 7 bases. The length of the CDR3 is 15 residues. V gave up 5 bases and J gave up 1 base; unmatched junction bases: 7. Germline loops: CDR1 MNHEY, CDR2 SVGAGI. The CDR3 here is CASSLNRGAQETQYF. CDR3 nucleotides: TGTGCCAGCAGTCTTAACAGGGGTGCCCAAGAGACCCAGTACTTC.

The chain links TRBV7-9 to TRBJ1-2, with 7 positions matching TRBD1. The CDR3 totals 15 residues. The germline V gene has CDR1 SEHNR and CDR2 FQNEAQ (reference sequence). The V gene end was trimmed by 1 base and the J gene end by 8 bases; junction bases not matched to a gene: 10. Here the CDR3 reads CASSLEGAPFGGYTF. The DNA for the CDR3 is TGTGCCAGCAGCTTAGAGGGGGCGCCTTTCGGGGGCTACACCTTC. The full variable domain, with the rest looked up from reference TRBV7-9 and TRBJ1-2, is DTGVSQNPRHKITKRGQNVTFRCDPISEHNRLYWYRQTLGQGPEFLTYFQNEAQLEKSRLLSDRFSAERPKGSFSTLEIQRTEQGDSAMYLCASSLEGAPFGGYTFGSGTRLTVV.

This clone was detected only once. The genes are TRBV2 and TRBJ2-7; the match to TRBD2 covers 9 bases. The V segment lost 7 bases and the J segment 7 bases; nucleotides outside the gene matches: 14. CDR3 length: 15 amino acids. Germline V CDR1 and CDR2: SNHLY, FYNNEI. In DNA, the CDR3 is TGTGCCAGCACCCCACGGGCTAGCGGGACTGGGGAGCAGTACTTC. It translates to CASTPRASGTGEQYF. The full variable domain, completed using reference TRBV2 and TRBJ2-7, is EPEVTQTPSHQVTQMGQEVILRCVPISNHLYFYWYRQILGQKVEFLVSFYNNEISEKSEIFDDQFSVERPDGSNFTLKIRSTKLEDSAMYFCASTPRASGTGEQYFGPGTRLTVT.

The chain couples TRBV2 to TRBJ2-5; D is ambiguous. The germline gives CDR1 SNHLY, CDR2 FYNNEI. V was clipped by 4 bases and J by 2 bases, with 8 bases between them. This CDR3 is built from 13 residues. In nucleotides, the CDR3 is TGTGCCAGCAGTGGAGACTCGCAAGAGACCCAGTACTTC. This sequence encodes CASSGDSQETQYF. The variable domain in full, with the rest retrieved from reference TRBV2 and TRBJ2-5, is EPEVTQTPSHQVTQMGQEVILRCVPISNHLYFYWYRQILGQKVEFLVSFYNNEISEKSEIFDDQFSVERPDGSNFTLKIRSTKLEDSAMYFCASSGDSQETQYFGPGTRLLVL.

The genes are TRBV6-5 and TRBJ2-5; 9 bases are shared with TRBD2. CDR1 is MNHEY, CDR2 SVGAGI, per germline. CDR3 size: 16 residues. V lost 4 bases to trimming and J lost 4 bases; unmatched junction nucleotides: 10. In nucleotides, the CDR3 is TGTGCCAGCAGTTCCTACGCTAGCGGGGAGGGAGAGACCCAGTACTTC. Amino acids: CASSSYASGEGETQYF.

The chain combines TRBV19 with TRBJ2-2, with D maybe TRBD1 (5 bases). Germline V CDR1 and CDR2: LNHDA, SQIVND (reference sequence). The V end was cut by 7 bases, the J end by 3 bases, with 6 bases between. This CDR3 is 12 amino acids long. CDR3 amino acids: CASTGHTGELFF. DNA of the CDR3: TGTGCCAGTACAGGGCACACCGGGGAGCTGTTTTTT.